Presented here are 15 T cell receptor beta chains from one specimen sequenced in a study of cytomegalovirus exposure and HLA in healthy donors (dated by TCRdb to about 2017). Library preparation employed the immunoSEQ multiplex PCR assay. TCRdb stores this immuneACCESS table with in-frame sequences only. Part of the clones is absent; in the studies checked, under half of the shortfall reflects unresolved V genes, and no reason is known for the rest. Here the sample has 350,000 or so clones; 75% to 90% occur a single time. About 0.8% of the sample is in the top ten clones. Sequenced sample: PBMCs. These receptors all stem from a woman between 18 and 30 years old in good health and CMV-seronegative.

The chain is built from TRBV29-1 and TRBJ2-1; no clear D gene. The V gene's germline CDR1 is SQVTM and CDR2 ANQGSEA. The ends were cut back, 2 bases at V and 8 bases at J, with 7 bases in the middle. This CDR3 contains 11 residues. DNA for the CDR3: TGCAGCGTTGAAAGGCAGGATGAGCAGTTCTTC. This gives the protein CSVERQDEQFF.

This chain connects TRBV4-3 to TRBJ1-1, with 10 bases fitting TRBD1. This CDR3 has 14 amino acids. The J segment lost 4 bases and the V segment lost 5 bases, leaving 4 bases of the junction unmatched. The germline CDR1 and CDR2 sequences are LGHNA and YSLEER. DNA of the CDR3: TGCGCCAGCAGCGCCGGACAGGGGGGCACTGAAGCTTTCTTT. This translates into CASSAGQGGTEAFF.

J is TRBJ1-1 and V is TRBV18; D perhaps matches TRBD1 (6 bases). Germline lookup yields CDR1 KGHSH and CDR2 LQKENI. This CDR3 is built from 15 residues. Deletions cut 0 bases from V and 1 base from J, with 9 bases between. DNA of the CDR3: TGTGCCAGCTCACCACCTGGGGGGGCGAACACTGAAGCTTTCTTT. Protein product: CASSPPGGANTEAFF.

DNA for the CDR3: TGTGCCAGCAGTTCAACGGGCGGGGGTCAGCCCCAGCATTTT. It codes for CASSSTGGGQPQHF. This sequence joins TRBV27 and TRBJ1-5, with D perhaps TRBD1 (5 bases). V shed 4 bases and J shed 6 bases, with 13 bases lying between them. Germline V gene data show CDR1 as MNHEY and CDR2 as SMNVEV (reference sequence). The CDR3 sequence is 14 residues long.

Only a few counts were recorded for this clone. The CDR3, as DNA: TGTGCCAGCAGCCAAGACTCTAGTAGGTACGAGCAGTACTTC. Translation gives CASSQDSSRYEQYF. The chain carries TRBV4-2 and TRBJ2-7; D is ambiguous. V was pared by 0 bases and J by 4 bases, with 10 bases between. The CDR3 contains 14 residues. Germline CDR1 and CDR2: LGHNA and YNFKEQ.

This chain uses TRBV28 with TRBJ1-1; D is unclear. The CDR3 is 11 amino acids. The V end lost 7 bases, the J end lost 4 bases, and 7 bases lay between the germline ends. Germline V gene lookup returns CDR1 MDHEN and CDR2 SYDVKM. CDR3 coding DNA: TGTGCCAGCACCGGGAGCACTGAAGCTTTCTTT. Protein: CASTGSTEAFF.

V usage is TRBV28 and J usage is TRBJ1-4, with D possibly TRBD1 on 5 matching bases. V lost 3 bases and J lost 15, with 20 bases in between. The CDR3 runs to 14 residues. In germline, CDR1 is MDHEN, CDR2 SYDVKM. The CDR3 bases are TGTGCCAGCAGTTTTCGGCTACCGGGGGTCTGGTTGTTTTTT. Translating gives CASSFRLPGVWLFF.

The chain has TRBV9 and TRBJ2-1, with D tentatively TRBD1 (6 bases). This CDR3 contains 17 residues. Germline V gene sequence: CDR1 SGDLS, CDR2 YYNGEE. V was cut by 4 bases and J by 0 bases, with 17 bases left in between. The CDR3 spells CASSPTGTASSYNEQFF. For the CDR3, the DNA is TGTGCCAGCAGCCCAACAGGGACGGCGAGCTCCTACAATGAGCAGTTCTTC.

This chain connects TRBV9 to TRBJ1-1, with TRBD1 matching 9 bases. CDR1 SGDLS and CDR2 YYNGEE come from the germline V gene. The CDR3 is made up of 13 amino acids. J gave up 6 bases and V 3 bases, and 3 bases lay outside the gene matches. The CDR3 sequence: CASSARTGAEAFF. In nucleotides, the CDR3 is TGTGCCAGCAGCGCAAGGACAGGGGCTGAAGCTTTCTTT.

The V gene is TRBV28, the J gene TRBJ2-7; D gene unclear. V gave up 0 bases and J gave up 5 bases, with 17 bases separating them. Germline V gene lookup returns CDR1 MDHEN and CDR2 SYDVKM. The CDR3 is made up of 16 amino acids. In DNA form, the CDR3 reads TGTGCCAGCAGTTTATGGGGCATAACGACGGTCCACGAGCAGTACTTC. Protein: CASSLWGITTVHEQYF.

This chain uses TRBV28 with TRBJ2-1; 9 positions match TRBD2. This CDR3 region has 15 residues. V trimming: 5 bases; J trimming: 3 bases; junction bases outside the gene matches: 5. Germline CDR1 reads MDHEN; CDR2 reads SYDVKM. The CDR3 spells CASSPPTSGYNEQFF. Written as DNA, the CDR3 is TGTGCCAGCAGTCCCCCGACTAGCGGCTACAATGAGCAGTTCTTC. Supplemented by reference TRBV28 and TRBJ2-1, the full variable domain reads DVKVTQSSRYLVKRTGEKVFLECVQDMDHENMFWYRQDPGLGLRLIYFSYDVKMKEKGDIPEGYSVSREKKERFSLILESASTNQTSMYLCASSPPTSGYNEQFFGPGTRLTVL.

The chain couples TRBV9 to TRBJ2-5; 10 bases line up with TRBD2. The CDR3 covers 15 residues. The V gene's germline CDR1 is SGDLS and CDR2 YYNGEE. The trim removed 4 bases at V and 5 bases at J, leaving 8 bases unmatched. DNA of the CDR3: TGTGCCAGCAGCCCAGCGGGAGGGCCGTTTGAGACCCAGTACTTC. The encoded protein is CASSPAGGPFETQYF.

The rearrangement links TRBV13 to TRBJ2-7, with D possibly TRBD1 on 6 matching bases. CDR1 PRHDT and CDR2 FYEKMQ come from the germline V gene (reference sequence). This CDR3 contains 15 residues. The germline V and J ends were trimmed by 0 bases and 5 bases, with 14 bases remaining between them. The CDR3 DNA reads as TGTGCCAGCAGCTTAGGCCAGGGGAGTCTCGACGAGCAGTACTTC. Amino acid sequence: CASSLGQGSLDEQYF.

The CDR3 sequence is CASSAPIQGADTGELFF. The CDR3 bases are TGTGCCAGCAGTGCACCTATACAGGGGGCGGACACCGGGGAGCTGTTTTTT. The chain employs TRBV2 and TRBJ2-2, with 9 bases fitting TRBD1. Germline values: CDR1 SNHLY, CDR2 FYNNEI. J lost 3 bases, V lost 4 bases, and 9 bases had no gene match. The CDR3 contains 17 residues.

The genes are TRBV4-3 and TRBJ2-7; TRBD1 aligns across 9 bases. This CDR3 has 15 amino acids. Trimming cost V 3 bases and J 2 bases; bases outside gene matches: 5. The germline gives CDR1 LGHNA, CDR2 YSLEER. Here the CDR3 DNA reads TGCGCCAGCAGCCAGACCGGACAGGGGACCTACGAGCAGTACTTC. Its translation is CASSQTGQGTYEQYF.